The following is a T cell receptor beta chain sequence with its context. Its antigen remains unidentified. Germline CDR1 reads SEHNR; CDR2 reads FQNEAQ (reference sequence). The CDR3 is 16 residues long. Trimming pared 0 bases from V and 0 bases from J, leaving 10 bases between. Time point given: pre-sensitization, week 0. The treatment: therapeutic diphenylcyclopropenone sensitization with weekly scalp DPC. The sample originates from a study of human T cells and chemical hapten exposure. Turning to the study itself: Throughout the roughly 26-week study, diphenylcyclopropenone was applied weekly to the patients' scalps. Patients were mainly female, each with alopecia areata, totalis or universalis. General study points: A positive correlation with patch test score was found for PT1 expanded TCR counts. Those TCRs sitting above 1 in 1000 frequency stayed the same with DPC sensitization.

One entry per CDR3 protein, called by TCRdb with MiXCR from the RACE reads. The table lists around 300,000 distinct CDR3 sequences, 5.5% of them singletons. The gene calls are TRBV7-9 and TRBJ2-3; D call uncertain. The specimen comprised whole blood, sampled in connection with sensitization to the hapten diphenylcyclopropenone (DPC). The TCR originated in a woman aged 18-29 years with alopecia areata. Some clones in this sample may be carry-over from other donors' samples. The CDR3 DNA sequence: TGTGCCAGCAGCTTAGCGCGAGCTCAGAGCACAGATACGCAGTATTTT. Translation: CASSLARAQSTDTQYF.